The next 28 T cell receptor beta chains were all read from a single sample in a study of beta chain features in type 1 diabetes. TCRB transcripts that were expressed got sequenced, as all of the isolated RNA had been reverse transcribed. Sequencing was performed with immunoSEQ multiplex PCR; in TCRdb, only in-frame clones are kept and a portion is missing. The sample lists a few hundred thousand clones, 11% occurring once. The sample taken for sequencing was naive CD4+ T cells from blood. Every receptor here comes from a young woman in good health.

This clone was counted a few times. The CDR3 DNA reads as TGTGCCAGCATTACACTGGGACAGGGGAACACCGGGGAGCTGTTTTTT. Amino acid sequence: CASITLGQGNTGELFF. This chain joins TRBV27 and TRBJ2-2; 9 bases agree with TRBD1. With V trimmed by 7 bases and J by 1 base, 7 bases remained unmatched. CDR1 and CDR2 from the germline V gene are MNHEY and SMNVEV (reference sequence). This CDR3 spans 16 amino acids.

This clone was seen more than once but under ten times. V is TRBV4-2 and J is TRBJ1-2; D gene ambiguous. Trimming shortened V by 0 bases and J by 4 bases, and 15 bases separated the two germline ends. The CDR3 consists of 16 residues. Germline assignment: CDR1 LGHNA and CDR2 YNFKEQ. The CDR3 sequence: CASSQEAVPTTYGYTF. The CDR3 DNA sequence: TGTGCCAGCAGCCAAGAGGCGGTTCCTACAACCTATGGCTACACCTTC.

This chain connects TRBV7-3 to TRBJ1-5; no definite D call. The CDR3 sequence is 14 residues long. Between the trimmed V and J ends, which lost 5 bases and 2 bases, there was a span of 10 bases. Germline V CDR1 and CDR2: SGHTA, FQGTGA. The DNA for the CDR3 is TGTGCCAGCAGCCCAGAGGGCGGCAATCAGCCCCAGCATTTT. Encoded protein: CASSPEGGNQPQHF.

The chain recombines TRBV5-1 with TRBJ1-1; D might be TRBD1 (5 bases). Germline values: CDR1 SGHRS, CDR2 YFSETQ. V lost 2 bases and J lost 0, with 8 bases in between. The CDR3 totals 14 residues. The CDR3 nucleotides are TGCGCCAGCAGCTTAGGGGCAATGAACACTGAAGCTTTCTTT. Its protein product is CASSLGAMNTEAFF.

This clone was observed a few times. This chain connects TRBV7-3 to TRBJ2-7; tentatively, D is TRBD2 (5 bases). The CDR3 extends over 15 amino acids. The germline V gene has CDR1 SGHTA and CDR2 FQGTGA. Trimming stripped 1 base from V and 2 bases from J, with 12 bases between. The CDR3 sequence: CASSLMPAGTYEQYF. The CDR3 coding sequence is TGTGCCAGCAGCTTAATGCCGGCGGGCACCTACGAGCAGTACTTC.

This clone was seen more than once but under ten times. CDR3 DNA: TGCGCCAGCAGCACCGGACAGGGATACCCCTCTGGGGCCAACGTCCTGACTTTC. It specifies CASSTGQGYPSGANVLTF. The chain is built from TRBV5-1 and TRBJ2-6; the match to TRBD1 covers 8 bases. Unmatched junction bases numbered 9, after V lost 4 bases and J lost 0 bases. The CDR3 spans 18 residues. Germline V CDR1 and CDR2: SGHRS, YFSETQ.

The rearrangement uses TRBV4-3 and TRBJ2-6, with D unclear. CDR3 length equals 14 residues. Deletions cut 1 base from V and 2 bases from J, with 3 bases between. Germline CDR1 LGHNA, CDR2 YSLEER. The CDR3 loop reads CASSQAAGANVLTF. The CDR3 coding sequence is TGCGCCAGCAGCCAAGCAGCTGGGGCCAACGTCCTGACTTTC.

This clone was seen a handful of times. This specimen includes other DNA sequences encoding the same CDR3. The gene calls are TRBV7-2 and TRBJ2-3; 12 bases match TRBD2. CDR1 and CDR2 from the germline V gene are SGHTA and FQGNSA. This CDR3 spans 16 amino acids. With 2 bases clipped from V and 2 bases from J, the junction kept 2 bases outside the gene matches. In DNA, the CDR3 is TGTGCCAGCAGCTTAAGACTAGCGGGAGCCACAGATACGCAGTATTTT. Translated: CASSLRLAGATDTQYF. The full variable domain, in which reference TRBV7-2 and TRBJ2-3 provide the parts outside the CDR3, is GAGVSQSPSNKVTEKGKDVELRCDPISGHTALYWYRQSLGQGLEFLIYFQGNSAPDKSGLPSDRFSAERTGGSVSTLTIQRTQQEDSAVYLCASSLRLAGATDTQYFGPGTRLTVL.

The V call is TRBV6-6, the J call TRBJ2-5, with D possibly matching TRBD1 (5 bases). The V end was cut by 5 bases, the J end by 2 bases, with 12 bases between. Germline-derived CDR1 and CDR2 are MNHNY and SVGAGI (reference sequence). This CDR3 is 14 amino acids long. CDR3 sequence reads: CASSERQGQETQYF. Written as DNA, the CDR3 is TGTGCCAGCAGTGAGCGCCAGGGTCAAGAGACCCAGTACTTC.

The CDR3 protein is CASSLWLGGTYEQYF. The DNA of the CDR3 is TGTGCCAGCAGCTTATGGTTAGGAGGAACCTACGAGCAGTACTTC. This chain links TRBV7-2 with TRBJ2-7, with D perhaps TRBD2 (5 bases). Per germline, CDR1 SGHTA and CDR2 FQGNSA. Trimming took 2 bases from V and 2 from J, leaving 13 bases between them. There are 15 residues in the CDR3.

There are a few counts of this clone. In DNA, the CDR3 is TGTGCCAGCTCACCTAGGACAGGGAATGGCTACACCTTC. It yields the protein CASSPRTGNGYTF. The V gene is TRBV18, the J gene TRBJ1-2; 8 positions match TRBD1. The trim removed 3 bases at V and 6 bases at J, leaving 3 bases unmatched. Germline-derived CDR1 and CDR2 are KGHSH and LQKENI. The length of the CDR3 is 13 residues.

This chain connects TRBV9 to TRBJ2-7; 9 nucleotides match TRBD1. The CDR3 extends over 15 amino acids. Germline V gene sequence: CDR1 SGDLS, CDR2 YYNGEE. V dropped 4 bases and J dropped 0; count of bases not matched to a gene: 5. CDR3 DNA sequence: TGTGCCAGCAGCCCCCGGACAGGGGACTCCTACGAGCAGTACTTC. Translating it yields CASSPRTGDSYEQYF.

The rearrangement links TRBV5-1 to TRBJ1-2, with D perhaps TRBD1 (5 bases). Germline V gene data show CDR1 as SGHRS and CDR2 as YFSETQ. The CDR3 has 15 residues. Trimming stripped 0 bases from V and 0 bases from J, with 9 bases between. The DNA of the CDR3 is TGCGCCAGCAGCTTGGGGCAGGGTTCTAACTATGGCTACACCTTC. Protein: CASSLGQGSNYGYTF.

This clone was seen a handful of times. The V and J genes are TRBV4-3 and TRBJ1-2; the match to TRBD1 covers 8 bases. The V and J ends lost 4 bases and 5 bases, in that order; junction bases with no gene match: 9. Germline loops: CDR1 LGHNA, CDR2 YSLEER. CDR3 length equals 15 residues. CDR3: CASSPAGTGEYGYTF. The CDR3 nucleotides are TGCGCCAGCAGCCCCGCCGGGACAGGAGAGTATGGCTACACCTTC.

The table lists this clone with a few counts. This rearrangement joins TRBV28 to TRBJ2-7; D might be TRBD2 (6 bases). CDR3 length: 14 amino acids. Trimming removed 8 bases at V and 3 bases at J, with 17 bases between. Per germline, CDR1 MDHEN and CDR2 SYDVKM. CDR3 DNA sequence: TGTGCCAGCTCTCCCCCGGGGGTCGGCTACGAGCAGTACTTC. Translated: CASSPPGVGYEQYF. Full variable domain (missing parts from reference TRBV28 and TRBJ2-7): DVKVTQSSRYLVKRTGEKVFLECVQDMDHENMFWYRQDPGLGLRLIYFSYDVKMKEKGDIPEGYSVSREKKERFSLILESASTNQTSMYLCASSPPGVGYEQYFGPGTRLTVT.

In this sample, this clone turned up a few times. The chain is built from TRBV6-5 and TRBJ2-5, with a possible D match to TRBD1 (6 bases). With 0 bases removed from V and 5 bases from J, the gap between germline ends came to 13 bases. The CDR3 is made up of 15 amino acids. Germline V CDR1 and CDR2: MNHEY, SVGAGI. The CDR3 DNA follows: TGTGCCAGCAGTTACTCGGACAGACTTCGGGAGACCCAGTACTTC. Translating it yields CASSYSDRLRETQYF.

The rearrangement links TRBV6-6 to TRBJ2-1, with 9 bases lining up with TRBD2. The V segment lost 4 bases and the J segment 5 bases; nucleotides outside the gene matches: 6. The CDR3 spans 15 residues. Germline CDR1 is MNHNY and CDR2 is SVGAGI (reference sequence). CDR3 in DNA: TGTGCCAGCAGTTCGGGGTTAGCGGGGGACAATGAGCAGTTCTTC. Translation: CASSSGLAGDNEQFF.

Remarks on this clone: Germline and junction disagree at one end, which may indicate a read error. The chain is built from TRBV30 and TRBJ2-6; the D gene is possibly TRBD1 (5 bases). CDR1 and CDR2 (germline): GTSNPN, SVGIG (reference sequence). The CDR3 length is 15 residues. The CDR3 coding sequence is TGTGCCTGGAGTGTAGTTGTCTCTGGGGCCAACATCCTGACTTTC. Translated, it gives CAWSVVVSGANILTF.

This clone was detected a few times. V is TRBV19 and J is TRBJ2-2; 9 nucleotides match TRBD1. The CDR3 spans 15 residues. The V gene's germline CDR1 is LNHDA and CDR2 SQIVND (reference sequence). The J segment lost 9 bases and the V segment lost 3 bases, leaving 8 bases of the junction unmatched. The CDR3 here is CASSMGVDRGRELFF. For the CDR3, the DNA is TGTGCCAGTAGTATGGGGGTGGACAGGGGCCGGGAGCTGTTTTTT.

The table lists this clone with a few counts. CDR3 protein: CASRGTSGSGEQFF. The CDR3 DNA sequence: TGTGCCAGCCGAGGGACTAGCGGGAGTGGTGAGCAGTTCTTC. The chain employs TRBV2 and TRBJ2-1; 14 nucleotides agree with TRBD2. The CDR3 spans 14 residues. The germline V gene has CDR1 SNHLY and CDR2 FYNNEI. V lost 8 bases and J lost 9; bases outside the gene matches: 6.

The chain uses TRBV28 and TRBJ1-4; D remains unclear. V lost 6 bases to trimming and J lost 7 bases, with 18 bases between them. The CDR3 contains 15 residues. Looked up from germline, CDR1 is MDHEN and CDR2 is SYDVKM. CDR3: CASSSPGITSEKLFF. The CDR3 nucleotides read TGTGCCAGCAGCTCGCCGGGGATAACCAGTGAAAAACTGTTTTTT.

A few counts support this clone. The chain couples TRBV18 to TRBJ2-1; no reliable D call. This CDR3 region has 12 residues. The germline gives CDR1 KGHSH, CDR2 LQKENI. V was trimmed by 3 bases and J by 5 bases, leaving 5 bases between them. The CDR3 bases are TGTGCCAGCTCACCTACAAACAATGAGCAGTTCTTC. It codes for CASSPTNNEQFF.

This chain uses TRBV7-8 with TRBJ1-4; 8 nucleotides agree with TRBD1. The CDR3 spans 14 residues. The V and J ends lost 3 bases and 5 bases, in that order; junction bases with no gene match: 2. Germline V gives CDR1 SGHVS, CDR2 FQNEAQ. In nucleotides, the CDR3 is TGTGCCAGCAGCTTTGGGGACAGGAATGAAAAACTGTTTTTT. Protein product: CASSFGDRNEKLFF. The complete variable domain, with remaining parts taken from reference TRBV7-8 and TRBJ1-4, reads GAGVSQSPRYKVAKRGQDVALRCDPISGHVSLFWYQQALGQGPEFLTYFQNEAQLDKSGLPSDRFFAERPEGSVSTLKIQRTQQEDSAVYLCASSFGDRNEKLFFGSGTQLSVL.

This clone was detected a few times. V and J are TRBV19 and TRBJ2-7, with 8 positions matching TRBD1. CDR3 length: 17 amino acids. After removal of 3 bases from V and 5 bases from J, the junction contained 15 bases not matched to a gene. The germline gives CDR1 LNHDA, CDR2 SQIVND (reference sequence). The CDR3 loop reads CASSIAISTGVGDEQYF. The CDR3 region has the DNA TGTGCCAGTAGTATCGCCATATCGACAGGGGTCGGGGACGAGCAGTACTTC.

The chain uses TRBV29-1 and TRBJ2-1; the D gene is possibly TRBD1 (5 bases). In germline, CDR1 is SQVTM, CDR2 ANQGSEA. Trimming took 6 bases from V and 4 from J, leaving 16 bases between them. The CDR3 has 14 amino acids. The CDR3 DNA is TGCAGCGTGGAACCGGACAAGGGGTACAATGAGCAGTTCTTC. Encoded protein: CSVEPDKGYNEQFF.

This clone was observed a handful of times. The gene calls are TRBV18 and TRBJ2-3; 8 bases are shared with TRBD2. The CDR3 contains 16 residues. Germline CDR1 and CDR2: KGHSH and LQKENI. After removal of 1 base from V and 3 bases from J, the junction contained 6 bases not matched to a gene. The CDR3 region is CASSPRTAGATDTQYF. In nucleotides, the CDR3 is TGTGCCAGCTCACCACGGACAGCGGGAGCAACAGATACGCAGTATTTT.

This clone has just a few counts. The chain carries TRBV7-2 and TRBJ2-1; 13 bases fit TRBD2. Germline V gene lookup returns CDR1 SGHTA and CDR2 FQGNSA. This CDR3 comprises 14 residues. The trim removed 4 bases at V and 12 bases at J, leaving 6 bases unmatched. CDR3 in DNA: TGTGCCAGCAGCTCGGGACTAGCGGGATCGGGGCAGTTCTTC. This encodes CASSSGLAGSGQFF.

The V gene is TRBV9, the J gene TRBJ2-2, with 7 positions matching TRBD2. The CDR3 extends over 15 amino acids. CDR1 is SGDLS, CDR2 YYNGEE, per germline. Losses at the gene ends were 2 bases for V and 1 base for J; bases not matched to a gene: 2. CDR3 DNA sequence: TGTGCCAGCAGCGTTAGCGGGCAGAACACCGGGGAGCTGTTTTTT. This translates into CASSVSGQNTGELFF.